One T cell receptor beta chain is described in this entry. This entry is derived from a study of human T cells and chemical hapten exposure. Regarding time point: pre-sensitization, week 0. As to treatment: therapeutic diphenylcyclopropenone sensitization with weekly scalp DPC. The CDR3 covers 13 residues. Trimming took 3 bases from V and 5 from J, leaving 8 bases between them. Germline loops: CDR1 MNHNS, CDR2 SASEGT. From the RACE reads, TCRdb called clonotypes with MiXCR, one entry per CDR3 protein. The sample consists of tens of thousands of distinct CDR3 sequences, about a tenth of them appearing once.

The chain links TRBV6-1 to TRBJ1-5; tentatively, D is TRBD1 (6 bases). The receptor was isolated from a woman aged 40 to 50 with alopecia areata. Some clones in this sample may be carry-over from other donors' samples. Sample: whole blood, taken in connection with sensitization to the hapten diphenylcyclopropenone (DPC). CDR3 DNA sequence: TGTGCCAGCAGTGAGAACAGGGATCAGCCCCAGCATTTT. As protein: CASSENRDQPQHF.